This T cell receptor (beta chain) was sequenced during a study of siplizumab effects on memory and regulatory T cells. Study-wide findings and caveats: A significant reduction in alloreactive sequences traceable to unstimulated CD4+ memory cells was produced by siplizumab.

Concerning this clone itself: What it recognizes is unknown.

CDR3 length: 14 amino acids. Germline V gene data show CDR1 as GTSNPN and CDR2 as SVGIG (reference sequence). Produced via immunoSEQ multiplex PCR; TCRdb's table is partial and in-frame only. This table has 75,000 to 95,000 clones, just under 90% appearing once. This chain connects TRBV30 to TRBJ2-5; D is ambiguous. The J call may be incorrect, as the DNA end agrees better with TRBJ2-7. Sequencing was done on a sample of CD4+ T cells sorted from blood. This clonotype was obtained from a human donor in good health. For the CDR3, the DNA is TGTGCCTGGAGGACAACTAAGAGCTCCTACGAGCAGTACTTC. Protein sequence: CAWRTTKSSYEQYF.